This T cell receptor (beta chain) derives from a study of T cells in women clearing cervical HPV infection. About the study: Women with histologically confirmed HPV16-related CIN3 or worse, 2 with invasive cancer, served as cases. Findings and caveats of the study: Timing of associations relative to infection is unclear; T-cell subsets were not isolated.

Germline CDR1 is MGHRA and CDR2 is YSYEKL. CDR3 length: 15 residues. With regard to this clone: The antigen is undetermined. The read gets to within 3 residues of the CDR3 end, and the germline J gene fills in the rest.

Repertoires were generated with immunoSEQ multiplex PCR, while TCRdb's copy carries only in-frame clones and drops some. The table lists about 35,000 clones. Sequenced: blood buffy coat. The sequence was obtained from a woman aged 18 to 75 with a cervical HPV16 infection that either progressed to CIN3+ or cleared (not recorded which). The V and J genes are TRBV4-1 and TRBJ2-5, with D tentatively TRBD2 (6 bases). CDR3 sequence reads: CASSQGSGAGETQYF. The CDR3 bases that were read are TGCGCCAGCAGCCAAGGTAGCGGTGCCGGGGAAACC.